One T cell receptor beta chain is described in this entry. What it binds is not known. The data belong to a study of glioma-infiltrating T cells. Study outcomes and limitations: Only very few CDR3 sequences appeared in both tissue and blood.

Using RNA template, CDR3s of TCR alpha and beta were amplified with iRepertoire arm-PCR. One-step reverse transcription and amplification started from approximately 100-400 ng of tissue mRNA or PBMC total RNA. Via MiXCR, TCRdb re-called the multiplex PCR reads, giving one row per CDR3 protein. The data show some 90,000 distinct CDR3 sequences, roughly 37% seen once. The CDR3 consists of 14 residues. Trimming took off 3 bases at V and 7 bases at J, with 13 bases between the two ends. The V gene's germline CDR1 is SSHAT and CDR2 FNYEAQ (reference sequence). Sequencing was performed on glioma tissue, nonneoplastic brain tissue, or PBMCs (not recorded which). The chain couples TRBV7-7 to TRBJ2-1, with TRBD1 as a possible D gene (5 bases). The clonotype comes from a human donor with low-grade glioma or glioblastoma, undergoing nonglioma brain surgery, or in good health (not recorded which). CDR3 nucleotides: TGTGCCAGCAGCTTGAAAATCGACAGTAATGAGCAGTTCTTC. Protein product: CASSLKIDSNEQFF.